This entry describes one TCR beta chain. What it binds is not known. The data are from a study of OX40 agonist ivuxolimab in advanced cancers. Study-wide findings and caveats: In CD8+ T cells, expanded clones were on average more numerous than in CD4+.

CDR1 is SNHLY, CDR2 FYNNEI, per germline. Trimming left V 5 bases short and J 7 bases short, with 11 bases between. The CDR3 is 13 amino acids. Profiled with immunoSEQ multiplex PCR; TCRdb holds only in-frame clones, not every one. This sample has some 58,000 clones, with about 89% found just once. This receptor was identified in an adult with an advanced solid tumor such as melanoma, head and neck, liver or kidney cancer. Sequencing was performed on CD4+ or CD8+ T cells sorted from blood, taken in a trial of the OX40 agonist ivuxolimab. The chain carries TRBV2 and TRBJ2-2; no reliable D call. The CDR3 spells CASSLGLFGELFF. For the CDR3, the DNA is TGTGCCAGCAGTCTGGGCCTTTTCGGGGAGCTGTTTTTT.